What follows are 20 T cell receptor beta chains derived from one specimen sequenced in a study of T cell responses to AZD1222 COVID-19 vaccine. Repertoires were generated with immunoSEQ multiplex PCR, while TCRdb's copy carries only in-frame clones and drops some. This table holds roughly 260,000 clones, 85% to 95% found once. This specimen was peripheral blood, taken on day 0 of AZD1222 vaccination. These receptors all stem from an adult in good health.

The genes are TRBV5-1 and TRBJ1-2; D call uncertain. The V end was cut by 4 bases, the J end by 8 bases, with 21 bases between. The CDR3 extends over 15 amino acids. Germline CDR1 is SGHRS and CDR2 is YFSETQ. In nucleotides, the CDR3 is TGCGCCAGCAGCCCGCTTCAGAACAGAGCGTCGGGCTACACCTTC. This translates into CASSPLQNRASGYTF.

V is TRBV30 and J is TRBJ2-5; D is unclear. Trimming took off 0 bases at V and 7 bases at J, with 6 bases between the two ends. The CDR3 is 11 amino acids. Per germline, CDR1 GTSNPN and CDR2 SVGIG (reference sequence). In DNA form, the CDR3 reads TGTGCCTGGAGTGTGCCCGGGACCCAGTACTTC. Its translation: CAWSVPGTQYF.

This clone was observed a single time. The V call is TRBV2, the J call TRBJ1-6; a possible D gene is TRBD1 (5 bases). The CDR3 consists of 15 residues. The V end was cut by 9 bases, the J end by 0 bases, with 12 bases between. Germline values: CDR1 SNHLY, CDR2 FYNNEI. The DNA for the CDR3 is TGTGCCAGGACACAGGCGAGCTCCTATAATTCACCCCTCCACTTT. Its protein is CARTQASSYNSPLHF.

This clone appeared once. The rearrangement uses TRBV19 and TRBJ2-2, with 9 bases matching TRBD1. The CDR3 has 15 residues. The ends lost 9 bases at V and 1 base at J; junction bases unmatched: 6. Germline values: CDR1 LNHDA, CDR2 SQIVND (reference sequence). CDR3 region: CARCGDRENTGELFF. DNA for the CDR3: TGTGCCAGATGCGGGGACAGGGAGAACACCGGGGAGCTGTTTTTT.

This chain uses TRBV7-9 with TRBJ2-7, with 8 bases matching TRBD2. From germline, CDR1 is SEHNR and CDR2 FQNEAQ (reference sequence). J gave up 3 bases and V 5 bases, and 3 bases lay outside the gene matches. The CDR3 extends over 13 amino acids. The CDR3 region has the DNA TGTGCCAGCAGCCGAGGGACTAGCTACGAGCAGTACTTC. Translated, it gives CASSRGTSYEQYF.

The gene calls are TRBV2 and TRBJ2-7, with D tentatively TRBD1 (5 bases). Germline V gives CDR1 SNHLY, CDR2 FYNNEI. Trimming stripped 7 bases from V and 6 bases from J, with 16 bases between. This CDR3 contains 13 residues. CDR3 DNA sequence: TGTGCCAGCAAGGGGCAGGGTGTATCCGAGCAGTACTTC. Its protein product is CASKGQGVSEQYF.

J is TRBJ1-5 and V is TRBV19; 9 nucleotides line up with TRBD1. There are 17 residues in the CDR3. Trimming removed 5 bases from V and 3 bases from J; junction bases left unmatched: 11. The germline gives CDR1 LNHDA, CDR2 SQIVND (reference sequence). The CDR3 DNA reads as TGTGCCAGTAGTCCTCCCGGAGGACAGGGGAACAATCAGCCCCAGCATTTT. This encodes CASSPPGGQGNNQPQHF.

This clone is a singleton in its sample. The chain couples TRBV11-2 to TRBJ2-7; no firm D call. The V gene's germline CDR1 is SGHAT and CDR2 FQNNGV. V was trimmed by 4 bases and J by 6 bases, leaving 10 bases between them. The CDR3 runs to 12 residues. The CDR3 loop reads CASSSRLPEQYF. The CDR3 DNA follows: TGTGCCAGCAGCTCGAGGCTCCCCGAGCAGTACTTC.

The V and J genes are TRBV19 and TRBJ1-1; 7 bases agree with TRBD1. Per the germline V gene, CDR1 is LNHDA and CDR2 is SQIVND (reference sequence). V lost 10 bases and J lost 5; bases outside the gene matches: 7. The CDR3 length is 12 residues. Here the CDR3 reads CATRGVDTEAFF. The CDR3 nucleotides read TGTGCCACCAGGGGGGTAGATACTGAAGCTTTCTTT.

The chain carries TRBV5-1 and TRBJ1-5; TRBD1 matches 7 bases. Germline CDR1 reads SGHRS; CDR2 reads YFSETQ. The V segment lost 4 bases and the J segment 4 bases; nucleotides outside the gene matches: 5. The CDR3 is 14 amino acids. CDR3: CASSLTGMNQPQHF. CDR3 coding DNA: TGCGCCAGCAGCCTGACAGGGATGAATCAGCCCCAGCATTTT.

The CDR3 sequence is CASRPQGPGELFF. The CDR3 DNA is TGCGCCAGCAGGCCTCAGGGTCCCGGGGAGCTGTTTTTT. V and J are TRBV4-1 and TRBJ2-2; TRBD1 might be the D (5 bases). The germline gives CDR1 MGHRA, CDR2 YSYEKL. This CDR3 has 13 amino acids. V lost 6 bases, J lost 6 bases, and 11 bases lay in between.

The chain is built from TRBV19 and TRBJ1-5; unclear D gene. Looked up from germline, CDR1 is LNHDA and CDR2 is SQIVND (reference sequence). This CDR3 spans 12 amino acids. V lost 5 bases and J 4 bases, leaving 6 bases between the germline ends. CDR3 region: CASSLNNQPQHF. The CDR3 DNA sequence: TGTGCCAGTAGTCTGAATAATCAGCCCCAGCATTTT.

The gene calls are TRBV4-3 and TRBJ1-1, with D tentatively TRBD1 (6 bases). CDR1 and CDR2 (germline): LGHNA, YSLEER. This CDR3 has 17 residues. Trimming removed 3 bases from V and 5 bases from J, with 22 bases in between. As DNA, the CDR3 is TGCGCCAGCAGCCAGGCCCCCGGGGGGGGCGGAGAGACTGAAGCTTTCTTT. Encoded protein: CASSQAPGGGGETEAFF.

This rearrangement joins TRBV27 to TRBJ1-3; D gene unclear. Germline loops: CDR1 MNHEY, CDR2 SMNVEV (reference sequence). The CDR3 spans 15 residues. Trimming took off 6 bases at V and 5 bases at J, with 17 bases between the two ends. The CDR3 here is CASRGSGPMRNTIYF. In DNA, the CDR3 is TGTGCCAGCAGGGGATCGGGCCCCATGAGAAACACCATATATTTT.

The V gene is TRBV5-1, the J gene TRBJ1-1; 11 bases are a match to TRBD1. Losses at the gene ends were 3 bases for V and 2 bases for J; bases not matched to a gene: 3. Germline CDR1 and CDR2: SGHRS and YFSETQ. This CDR3 contains 15 residues. The CDR3 here is CASSWGTGGNTEAFF. In nucleotides, the CDR3 is TGCGCCAGCAGCTGGGGGACAGGGGGAAACACTGAAGCTTTCTTT.

The rearrangement links TRBV10-1 to TRBJ1-1; D not resolved. Germline values: CDR1 WNHNN, CDR2 SYGVQD (reference sequence). With 0 bases removed from V and 3 bases from J, the gap between germline ends came to 11 bases. This CDR3 has 15 amino acids. CDR3: CASSESIKGHTEAFF. For the CDR3, the DNA is TGCGCCAGCAGTGAGTCGATTAAGGGCCACACTGAAGCTTTCTTT.

The chain employs TRBV5-1 and TRBJ2-2, with 7 nucleotides matching TRBD2. From germline, CDR1 is SGHRS and CDR2 YFSETQ. This CDR3 is 16 amino acids long. V lost 4 bases, J lost 6 bases, and 12 bases stayed unmatched. CDR3 residues: CASSPGVLAVPGELFF. CDR3 nucleotide sequence: TGCGCCAGCAGCCCGGGGGTCCTAGCGGTTCCCGGGGAGCTGTTTTTT.

This clone was observed a single time. This rearrangement joins TRBV5-1 to TRBJ1-5, with TRBD1 identical over 10 bases. Germline CDR1 and CDR2: SGHRS and YFSETQ. This CDR3 is 15 amino acids long. V was pared by 3 bases and J by 5 bases, with 5 bases of the junction left unmatched. In DNA form, the CDR3 reads TGCGCCAGCAGCTCTGGACAGGGGGGGGATCAGCCCCAGCATTTT. Protein: CASSSGQGGDQPQHF.

The chain couples TRBV7-2 to TRBJ1-1; unclear D gene. CDR1 and CDR2 (germline): SGHTA, FQGNSA. The V end was cut by 6 bases, the J end by 4 bases, with 6 bases between. The CDR3 has 11 residues. The CDR3 nucleotides read TGTGCCAGCAGGCCGCTCACTGAAGCTTTCTTT. Its protein is CASRPLTEAFF.

The chain combines TRBV28 with TRBJ1-2; TRBD1 aligns across 9 bases. Germline V gene data show CDR1 as MDHEN and CDR2 as SYDVKM. This CDR3 contains 13 residues. Unmatched junction bases numbered 2, after V lost 3 bases and J lost 6 bases. CDR3 loop: CASSLDRGHGYTF. CDR3 bases: TGTGCCAGCAGTTTGGACAGGGGCCATGGCTACACCTTC.